In this sample, the clone carrying this T cell receptor beta chain turned up many times. Antigen specificity is unknown. The ends lost 0 bases at V and 5 bases at J; junction bases unmatched: 11. The CDR3 runs to 17 residues. Germline V gene sequence: CDR1 SGHRS, CDR2 YFSETQ. RNA transcripts yielded amplified TCR beta CDR3 regions. HTBI primers were employed in a first-round RT-PCR of the TCR CDR3. TCRdb re-analysed the multiplex PCR reads in MiXCR, keeping a single row per CDR3 protein. In the table there are about 770,000 distinct CDR3 sequences, about 19% of which are singletons. When hyperthyroidism was first diagnosed, the blood sample was taken, preceding any ophthalmopathy symptoms. The data belong to a study of T cells in Graves' hyperthyroidism and ophthalmopathy. General study results and limits: Stable hyperthyroidism was separated from ophthalmopathy by a model based on 13 V-J features. It was a median around 6 months before onset that the model predicted ophthalmopathy. The blood repertoire included most of the expanded thyroid clonotypes above 0.001.

The chain links TRBV5-1 to TRBJ2-7; 10 nucleotides agree with TRBD1. Sequenced input: blood. This receptor was identified in a woman aged 45-65 years with Graves' hyperthyroidism that later progressed to Graves' ophthalmopathy. CDR3 in amino acids: CASSLVLRQGAGDEQYF. CDR3 nucleotide sequence: TGCGCCAGCAGCTTGGTACTTCGACAGGGGGCGGGCGACGAGCAGTACTTC.